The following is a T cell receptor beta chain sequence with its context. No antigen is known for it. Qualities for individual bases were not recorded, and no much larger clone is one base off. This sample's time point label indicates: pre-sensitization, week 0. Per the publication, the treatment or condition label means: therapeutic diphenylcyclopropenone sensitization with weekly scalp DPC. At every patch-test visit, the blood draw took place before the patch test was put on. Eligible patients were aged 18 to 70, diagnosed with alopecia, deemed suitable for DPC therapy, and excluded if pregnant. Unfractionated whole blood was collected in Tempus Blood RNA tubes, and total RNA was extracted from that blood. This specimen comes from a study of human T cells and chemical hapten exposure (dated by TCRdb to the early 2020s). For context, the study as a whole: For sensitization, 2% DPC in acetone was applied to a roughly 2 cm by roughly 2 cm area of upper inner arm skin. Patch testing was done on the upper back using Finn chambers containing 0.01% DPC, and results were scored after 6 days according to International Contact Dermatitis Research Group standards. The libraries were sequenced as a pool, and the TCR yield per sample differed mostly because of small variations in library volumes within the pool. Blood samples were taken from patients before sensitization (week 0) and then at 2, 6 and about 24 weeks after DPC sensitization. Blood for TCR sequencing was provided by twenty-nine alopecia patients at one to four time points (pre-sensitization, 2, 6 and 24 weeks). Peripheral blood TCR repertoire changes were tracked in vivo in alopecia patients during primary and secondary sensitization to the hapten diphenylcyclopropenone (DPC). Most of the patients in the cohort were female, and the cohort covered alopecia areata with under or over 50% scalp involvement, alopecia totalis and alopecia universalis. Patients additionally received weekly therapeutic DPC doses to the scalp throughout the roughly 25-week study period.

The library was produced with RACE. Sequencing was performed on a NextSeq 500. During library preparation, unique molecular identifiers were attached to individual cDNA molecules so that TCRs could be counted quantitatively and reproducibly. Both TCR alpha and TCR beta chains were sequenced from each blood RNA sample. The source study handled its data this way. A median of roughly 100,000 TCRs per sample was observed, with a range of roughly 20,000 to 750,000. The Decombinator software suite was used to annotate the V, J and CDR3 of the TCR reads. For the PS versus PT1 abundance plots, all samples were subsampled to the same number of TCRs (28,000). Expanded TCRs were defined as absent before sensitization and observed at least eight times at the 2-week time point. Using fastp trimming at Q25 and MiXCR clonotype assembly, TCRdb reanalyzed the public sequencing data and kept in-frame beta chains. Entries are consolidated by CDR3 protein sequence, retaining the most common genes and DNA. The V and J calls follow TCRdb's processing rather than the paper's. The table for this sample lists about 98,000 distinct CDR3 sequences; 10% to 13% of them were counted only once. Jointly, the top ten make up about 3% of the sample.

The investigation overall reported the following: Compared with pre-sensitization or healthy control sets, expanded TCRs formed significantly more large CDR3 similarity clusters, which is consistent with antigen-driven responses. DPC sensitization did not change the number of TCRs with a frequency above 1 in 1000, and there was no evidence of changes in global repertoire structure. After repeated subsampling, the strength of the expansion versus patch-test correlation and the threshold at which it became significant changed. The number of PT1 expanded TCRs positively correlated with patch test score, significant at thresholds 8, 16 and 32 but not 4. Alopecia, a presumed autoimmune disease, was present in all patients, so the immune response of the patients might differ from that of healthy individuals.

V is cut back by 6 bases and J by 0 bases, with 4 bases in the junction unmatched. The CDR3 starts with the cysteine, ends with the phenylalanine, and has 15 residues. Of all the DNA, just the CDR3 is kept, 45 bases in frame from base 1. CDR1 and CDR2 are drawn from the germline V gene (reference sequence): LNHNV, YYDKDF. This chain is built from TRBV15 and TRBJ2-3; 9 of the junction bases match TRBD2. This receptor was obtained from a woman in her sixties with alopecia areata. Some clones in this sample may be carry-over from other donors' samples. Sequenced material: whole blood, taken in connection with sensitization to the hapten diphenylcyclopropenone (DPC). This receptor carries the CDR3 CATRGLAGSTDTQYF. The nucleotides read TGTGCCACCAGAGGGCTAGCGGGGAGCACAGATACGCAGTATTTT.